Shown below are 9 T cell receptor beta chains from a single sample sequenced in a study of CD8+ T cells in alopecia areata. After isolation, RNA underwent reverse transcription to generate cDNA as the sequencing template. Clones were sequenced by immunoSEQ multiplex PCR, and TCRdb holds only the in-frame ones, with some missing. The table has 110,000 or so clones, roughly 56% seen once; the top ten hold more than 3%. Treatment meaning: oral pan-JAK inhibitor, 5-10 mg twice daily. Sample: CD4+ T cells sorted from blood, taken at week 24, from a patient treated with tofacitinib. These receptors all stem from a human donor with alopecia areata.

This chain links TRBV6-5 with TRBJ2-3; D might be TRBD1 or TRBD2, each matching 5 bases. Germline V gives CDR1 MNHEY, CDR2 SVGAGI. V was trimmed by 5 bases and J by 0 bases, leaving 12 bases between them. CDR3 size: 15 residues. The CDR3 sequence is CASSIRDASTDTQYF. In DNA, the CDR3 is TGTGCCAGCAGTATCCGGGACGCCAGCACAGATACGCAGTATTTT.

This clone was recorded a few times. The rearrangement links TRBV15 to TRBJ2-7; 7 nucleotides line up with TRBD1. This CDR3 has 13 amino acids. The ends lost 8 bases at V and 8 bases at J; junction bases unmatched: 12. The germline CDR1 and CDR2 sequences are LNHNV and YYDKDF (reference sequence). CDR3 region: CATEGQSPDQQYF. For the CDR3, the DNA is TGTGCCACCGAGGGACAGTCACCCGATCAGCAGTACTTC. Variable domain in full (rest from reference TRBV15 and TRBJ2-7): DAMVIQNPRYQVTQFGKPVTLSCSQTLNHNVMYWYQQKSSQAPKLLFHYYDKDFNNEADTPDNFQSRRPNTSFCFLDIRSPGLGDTAMYLCATEGQSPDQQYFGPGTRLTVT.

A few counts support this clone. The J gene is TRBJ2-7, the V gene TRBV30; 8 bases align to TRBD1. The V segment lost 2 bases and the J segment 6 bases; nucleotides outside the gene matches: 9. The CDR3 is made up of 14 amino acids. CDR1 GTSNPN and CDR2 SVGIG come from the germline V gene (reference sequence). In DNA form, the CDR3 reads TGTGCCTGGAGTCGACAGGGGAGAGTTACCGAGCAGTACTTC. It translates to CAWSRQGRVTEQYF.

This clone was counted once. The rearrangement uses TRBV9 and TRBJ2-3; TRBD2 might be the D (7 bases). The CDR3 spans 16 residues. The germline V and J ends were trimmed by 4 bases and 4 bases, with 19 bases remaining between them. The germline V gene encodes CDR1 SGDLS and CDR2 YYNGEE. The CDR3 loop reads CASSWATGGGADTQYF. The CDR3 DNA reads TGTGCCAGCAGCTGGGCGACGGGGGGCGGAGCAGATACGCAGTATTTT. Variable domain in full (rest from reference TRBV9 and TRBJ2-3): DSGVTQTPKHLITATGQRVTLRCSPRSGDLSVYWYQQSLDQGLQFLIQYYNGEERAKGNILERFSAQQFPDLHSELNLSSLELGDSALYFCASSWATGGGADTQYFGPGTRLTVL.

The chain employs TRBV29-1 and TRBJ1-5, with D perhaps TRBD1 (6 bases). The germline V and J ends were trimmed by 7 bases and 4 bases, with 8 bases remaining between them. The CDR3 is made up of 11 amino acids. The germline V gene has CDR1 SQVTM and CDR2 ANQGSEA. The chain's CDR3 is CSAQGNQPQHF. The CDR3 DNA follows: TGCAGCGCCCAGGGGAATCAGCCCCAGCATTTT. Looking up the rest from reference TRBV29-1 and TRBJ1-5 gives the full variable domain: SAVISQKPSRDICQRGTSLTIQCQVDSQVTMMFWYRQQPGQSLTLIATANQGSEATYESGFVIDKFPISRPNLTFSTLTVSNMSPEDSSIYLCSAQGNQPQHFGDGTRLSIL.

This clone has a handful of counts. V and J are TRBV30 and TRBJ2-7; 7 bases are a match to TRBD2. The CDR3 sequence is 15 residues long. V was clipped by 0 bases and J by 2 bases; unmatched bases: 7. Germline V gene lookup returns CDR1 GTSNPN and CDR2 SVGIG (reference sequence). This CDR3 is CAWSVGGGRAYEQYF. CDR3 coding DNA: TGTGCCTGGAGTGTGGGCGGGGGAAGGGCCTACGAGCAGTACTTC. The full variable domain, with the rest looked up from reference TRBV30 and TRBJ2-7, is SQTIHQWPATLVQPVGSPLSLECTVEGTSNPNLYWYRQAAGRGLQLLFYSVGIGQISSEVPQNLSASRPQDRQFILSSKKLLLSDSGFYLCAWSVGGGRAYEQYFGPGTRLTVT.

The J gene is TRBJ2-2, the V gene TRBV23-1, with D possibly called TRBD1 or TRBD2 (5 bases each). TRBV23-1 is treated as an ORF (open reading frame) with a function not yet certain. The CDR3 extends over 17 amino acids. Trimming cost V 4 bases and J 2 bases, with 17 bases left between them. CDR3: CASSPPLDSLNTGELFF. For the CDR3, the DNA is TGCGCCAGCAGTCCACCACTAGACAGCCTAAACACCGGGGAGCTGTTTTTT.

The CDR3 bases are TGTGCCAGCAGCCCTGCAGGGGCCCTCTCCTACGAGCAGTACTTC. Translating it yields CASSPAGALSYEQYF. This rearrangement joins TRBV27 to TRBJ2-7; a weak D match, TRBD1 (6 bases). The CDR3 spans 15 residues. Trimming took 6 bases from V and 0 from J, leaving 15 bases between them. In germline, CDR1 is MNHEY, CDR2 SMNVEV (reference sequence).

This clone has just a few counts. The rearrangement uses TRBV5-6 and TRBJ1-1; 8 nucleotides align to TRBD1. J lost 3 bases, V lost 4 bases, and 5 bases had no gene match. The CDR3 has 14 amino acids. Germline CDR1 reads SGHDT; CDR2 reads YYEEEE. CDR3 nucleotides: TGTGCCAGCAGCAGGACAGGGCGGGACACTGAAGCTTTCTTT. This codes for CASSRTGRDTEAFF.